One and the same sample provided the 21 T cell receptor beta chains below, sequenced in a study of shared clonotypes between healthy human individuals. Measured with immunoSEQ multiplex PCR; TCRdb has only the in-frame clones, and not every one. The repertoire has some 2,500,000 clones, approximately 93% of them found once; the top ten carry around 0.37%. The material sequenced was naive CD4+ T cells from PBMCs. Subset noted: CD45RA+ positively selected. Source of these receptors: a man in his late teens or twenties in good health. Some clones in this sample may be carry-over from other donors' samples.

This rearrangement joins TRBV30 to TRBJ1-1, with 7 bases that match TRBD1. This CDR3 spans 13 amino acids. The trim removed 5 bases at V and 1 base at J, leaving 4 bases unmatched. Germline V CDR1 and CDR2: GTSNPN, SVGIG (reference sequence). The CDR3 DNA sequence: TGTGCCTGGGATAGGGACAGGAACACTGAAGCTTTCTTT. Its translation is CAWDRDRNTEAFF.

This clone was recorded a few times. The rearrangement links TRBV18 to TRBJ1-2; TRBD1 agrees at 9 bases. The CDR3 is 13 amino acids. With V trimmed by 6 bases and J by 8 bases, 7 bases remained unmatched. Germline V CDR1 and CDR2: KGHSH, LQKENI. The CDR3 loop reads CASSRGTGYGYTF. CDR3 sequence (DNA): TGTGCCAGCTCGCGCGGGACAGGGTACGGCTACACCTTC.

The rearrangement uses TRBV2 and TRBJ1-2; D is undetermined. This CDR3 spans 14 amino acids. Germline V gives CDR1 SNHLY, CDR2 FYNNEI. V dropped 10 bases and J dropped 4 bases, with 19 bases sitting between them. CDR3 sequence reads: CAMRPGIRSYGYTF. CDR3 nucleotide sequence: TGTGCCATGAGACCGGGGATCCGTTCCTATGGCTACACCTTC.

CDR3 in amino acids: CSVAFGQGTTEAFF. The DNA of the CDR3 is TGCAGCGTCGCCTTTGGACAGGGGACCACTGAAGCTTTCTTT. The gene calls are TRBV29-1 and TRBJ1-1; 9 nucleotides agree with TRBD1. Per germline, CDR1 SQVTM and CDR2 ANQGSEA. This CDR3 has 14 amino acids. V lost 6 bases to trimming and J lost 4 bases; unmatched junction nucleotides: 9.

The V call is TRBV29-1, the J call TRBJ2-1; possible D gene TRBD2, 7 bases. Germline CDR1 and CDR2: SQVTM and ANQGSEA. The CDR3 totals 12 residues. The V and J ends lost 3 bases and 12 bases respectively, with 15 bases between them. CDR3 in DNA: TGCAGCGTTGAGAGCGGGACAATGAGGCAGTTCTTC. Amino acids: CSVESGTMRQFF.

V gene TRBV2 combines with J gene TRBJ2-2; D might be TRBD2 (6 bases). The CDR3 has 13 residues. Germline V lookup: CDR1 SNHLY, CDR2 FYNNEI. V was clipped by 7 bases and J by 5 bases, with 11 bases between them. The chain's CDR3 is CASTSGVTGELFF. In DNA form, the CDR3 reads TGTGCCAGCACCTCGGGAGTGACCGGGGAGCTGTTTTTT. Combining the CDR3 with reference TRBV2 and TRBJ2-2 gives the whole variable domain EPEVTQTPSHQVTQMGQEVILRCVPISNHLYFYWYRQILGQKVEFLVSFYNNEISEKSEIFDDQFSVERPDGSNFTLKIRSTKLEDSAMYFCASTSGVTGELFFGEGSRLTVL.

This chain uses TRBV29-1 with TRBJ2-1; 7 nucleotides agree with TRBD1. V lost 4 bases, J lost 2 bases, and 5 bases stayed unmatched. The germline V gene encodes CDR1 SQVTM and CDR2 ANQGSEA. CDR3 length: 14 amino acids. The CDR3 DNA follows: TGCAGCGTTGGGCGGACAGGTGCCTACAATGAGCAGTTCTTC. Protein product: CSVGRTGAYNEQFF.

A note on this clone: The CDR3 end shows no conserved phenylalanine or tryptophan, and so a read error is likely. The DNA is left out, because the CDR3 cannot be placed on it with certainty; the CDR3 is given as TCRdb lists it. This chain connects TRBV19 to TRBJ2-3. CDR1 LNHDA and CDR2 SQIVND come from the germline V gene (reference sequence). The CDR3 region is 8 residues in length, termini included. CDR3 loop: CASSIADR.

Regarding this clone: The junction and the germline gene differ at one end; a read error may be behind it. The V and J genes are TRBV30 and TRBJ2-7; TRBD1 is a possible D gene (5 bases). The CDR3 loop spans 13 amino acids. In germline, CDR1 is GTSNPN, CDR2 SVGIG (reference sequence). CDR3 bases: TGTGCCTGGAGTATAAAGGGGCCCTACCAGCAGTACTTC. Protein: CAWSIKGPYQQYF.

This clone was observed once. The V and J genes are TRBV19 and TRBJ1-2; 7 nucleotides align to TRBD1. V lost 7 bases, J lost 2 bases, and 10 bases stayed unmatched. CDR3 length equals 15 residues. In germline, CDR1 is LNHDA, CDR2 SQIVND (reference sequence). The CDR3 loop is CASKNTGAANYGYTF. CDR3 DNA: TGTGCCAGTAAAAATACAGGGGCTGCCAACTATGGCTACACCTTC.

The chain combines TRBV11-2 with TRBJ2-7, with D possibly being TRBD1 or TRBD2 (6 bases each). The ends were cut back, 6 bases at V and 0 bases at J, with 18 bases in the middle. The CDR3 contains 16 residues. Germline CDR1 reads SGHAT; CDR2 reads FQNNGV. CDR3 in DNA: TGTGCCAGCAGTTCCCTGCGGGACACAGACTCCTACGAGCAGTACTTC. This encodes CASSSLRDTDSYEQYF.

This chain joins TRBV28 and TRBJ1-5; a weak D match, TRBD1 (6 bases). This CDR3 has 16 amino acids. Trimming took off 1 base at V and 5 bases at J, with 15 bases between the two ends. Germline assignment: CDR1 MDHEN and CDR2 SYDVKM. As DNA, the CDR3 is TGTGCCAGCAGTTTATTGGGGCAGGGGAAGTATCAGCCCCAGCATTTT. This codes for CASSLLGQGKYQPQHF.

V is TRBV5-4 and J is TRBJ2-3, with a possible D match to TRBD2 (5 bases). Germline V lookup: CDR1 SGHNT, CDR2 YYREEE (reference sequence). This CDR3 contains 13 residues. With 4 bases removed from V and 6 bases from J, the gap between germline ends came to 12 bases. Here the CDR3 reads CASSHPPGDTQYF. The CDR3 region has the DNA TGTGCCAGCAGCCATCCCCCGGGGGATACGCAGTATTTT.

The chain couples TRBV9 to TRBJ1-4; D remains unclear. This CDR3 is 16 amino acids long. The V gene's germline CDR1 is SGDLS and CDR2 YYNGEE. V was pared by 0 bases and J by 3 bases, with 12 bases between. The chain's CDR3 is CASSVGKGQSNEKLFF. The CDR3 region has the DNA TGTGCCAGCAGCGTAGGAAAGGGTCAGTCTAATGAAAAACTGTTTTTT.

The chain recombines TRBV28 with TRBJ2-7; a weak D match, TRBD1 (5 bases). CDR1 is MDHEN and CDR2 is SYDVKM in the germline V gene. V was trimmed by 5 bases and J by 4 bases, leaving 21 bases between them. The CDR3 extends over 16 amino acids. For the CDR3, the DNA is TGTGCCAGCAGTAGCAACTTTGGGCTAGGGGTGTACGAGCAGTACTTC. It codes for CASSSNFGLGVYEQYF.

The chain links TRBV5-8 to TRBJ1-1; 7 bases are shared with TRBD1. Germline values: CDR1 SGHTS, CDR2 YDEGEE. Trimming at V came to 0 bases and at J to 8 bases, leaving 19 bases not matched to a gene. CDR3 length equals 18 residues. In DNA, the CDR3 is TGTGCCAGCAGCTTGGGGGAAAGGACAGGCGCTAAAACGGCCGAAGCTTTCTTT. Protein sequence: CASSLGERTGAKTAEAFF.

This chain connects TRBV4-3 to TRBJ2-6; D gene uncertain. V dropped 5 bases and J dropped 16 bases, with 33 bases sitting between them. There are 18 residues in the CDR3. From germline, CDR1 is LGHNA and CDR2 YSLEER. The CDR3 loop is CASSELRGVTKSGQRLTF. CDR3 nucleotide sequence: TGCGCCAGCAGCGAGCTTCGAGGAGTCACAAAGTCGGGCCAACGTCTGACTTTC.

The CDR3 here is CAISEWPADTEAFF. CDR3 nucleotide sequence: TGTGCCATCAGTGAATGGCCCGCGGACACTGAAGCTTTCTTT. The chain links TRBV10-3 to TRBJ1-1; D is unresolved. V was clipped by 3 bases and J by 3 bases, with 11 bases between them. This CDR3 region has 14 residues. CDR1 is ENHRY, CDR2 SYGVKD, per germline.

The chain recombines TRBV15 with TRBJ1-2, with D possibly matching TRBD1 (5 bases). This CDR3 is 14 amino acids long. V shed 1 base and J shed 8 bases, with 14 bases lying between them. CDR1 and CDR2 from the germline V gene are LNHNV and YYDKDF (reference sequence). CDR3 nucleotide sequence: TGTGCCACCAGCAGAGCATCGGGGGAGACGGGCTACACCTTC. Its protein is CATSRASGETGYTF.

This chain connects TRBV30 to TRBJ2-5; D possibly uses TRBD1 or TRBD2 (5 bases each). The J call is uncertain, as TRBJ2-7 better fits the DNA end. The CDR3 has 12 residues. Per germline, CDR1 GTSNPN and CDR2 SVGIG (reference sequence). CDR3 residues: CAWGTVSYEQYF. In DNA, the CDR3 is TGTGCCTGGGGGACCGTGTCCTACGAGCAGTACTTC.

The chain has TRBV7-9 and TRBJ2-7, with a tentative D call TRBD1 (5 bases). The CDR3 is made up of 12 amino acids. Trimming pared 5 bases from V and 4 bases from J, leaving 9 bases between. Germline-derived CDR1 and CDR2 are SEHNR and FQNEAQ (reference sequence). The CDR3 reads CASSATVYEQYF. CDR3 nucleotides: TGTGCCAGCAGCGCGACAGTTTACGAGCAGTACTTC. The complete variable domain, with remaining parts taken from reference TRBV7-9 and TRBJ2-7, reads DTGVSQNPRHKITKRGQNVTFRCDPISEHNRLYWYRQTLGQGPEFLTYFQNEAQLEKSRLLSDRFSAERPKGSFSTLEIQRTEQGDSAMYLCASSATVYEQYFGPGTRLTVT.